This TCR beta chain was obtained from a study of cytomegalovirus exposure and HLA in healthy donors. This clone was detected a few times. Its antigen is not identified. J gave up 10 bases and V 3 bases, and 9 bases lay outside the gene matches. Germline V gives CDR1 SGDLS, CDR2 YYNGEE. The CDR3 length is 13 residues. Study-level results: Later, an analysis found that common viral pathogens appeared to be linked with several of the most significant clusters. In a later analysis, the majority of CMV-associated beta chains seemingly showed HLA restriction.

Researchers ran the PCR with 60 Vbeta and 13 Jbeta primers. Assay used: immunoSEQ multiplex PCR; TCRdb lists only in-frame clones, some missing. The table records roughly 150,000 clones, about four fifths of them present only once. The V gene is TRBV9, the J gene TRBJ1-1; TRBD1 aligns across 7 bases. The sample comprised PBMCs. This TCR was recovered from a man aged 45-60 years in good health and CMV-seropositive. The CDR3 DNA is TGTGCCAGCAGCGCCCGACAGGGAGAGGCAGCTTTCTTT. It is translated as CASSARQGEAAFF.